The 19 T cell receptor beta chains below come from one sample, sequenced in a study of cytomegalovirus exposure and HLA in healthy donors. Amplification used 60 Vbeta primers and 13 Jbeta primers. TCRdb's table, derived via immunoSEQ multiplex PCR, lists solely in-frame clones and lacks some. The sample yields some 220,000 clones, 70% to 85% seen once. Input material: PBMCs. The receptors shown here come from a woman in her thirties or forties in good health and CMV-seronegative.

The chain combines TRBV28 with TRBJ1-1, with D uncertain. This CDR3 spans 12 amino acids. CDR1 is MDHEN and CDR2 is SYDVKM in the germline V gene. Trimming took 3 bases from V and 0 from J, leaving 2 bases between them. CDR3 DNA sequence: TGTGCCAGCAGTTTTATGAACACTGAAGCTTTCTTT. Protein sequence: CASSFMNTEAFF.

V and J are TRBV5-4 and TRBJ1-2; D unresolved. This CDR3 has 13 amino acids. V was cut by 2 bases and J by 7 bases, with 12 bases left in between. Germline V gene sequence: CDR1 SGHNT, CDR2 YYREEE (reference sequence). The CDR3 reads CASSLPGIRGYTF. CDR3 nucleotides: TGTGCCAGCAGCTTACCAGGAATCCGTGGCTACACCTTC.

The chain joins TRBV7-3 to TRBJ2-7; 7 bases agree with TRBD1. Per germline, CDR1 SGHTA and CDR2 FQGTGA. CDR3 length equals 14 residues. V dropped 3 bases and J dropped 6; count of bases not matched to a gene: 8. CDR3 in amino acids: CASSFRQGHGEQYF. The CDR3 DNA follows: TGTGCCAGCAGCTTTCGACAGGGCCATGGCGAGCAGTACTTC.

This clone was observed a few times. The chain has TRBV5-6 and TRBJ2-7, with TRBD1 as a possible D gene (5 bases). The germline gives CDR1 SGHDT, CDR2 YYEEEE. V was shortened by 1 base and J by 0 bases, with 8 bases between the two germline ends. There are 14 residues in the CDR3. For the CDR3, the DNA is TGTGCCAGCAGCTTGAAGGGGAACTCCTACGAGCAGTACTTC. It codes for CASSLKGNSYEQYF.

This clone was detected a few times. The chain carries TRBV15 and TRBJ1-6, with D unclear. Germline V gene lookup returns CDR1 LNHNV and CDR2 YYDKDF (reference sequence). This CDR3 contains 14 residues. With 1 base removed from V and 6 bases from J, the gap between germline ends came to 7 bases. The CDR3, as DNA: TGTGCCACCAGCAGAGGGGCAGTTAATTCACCCCTCCACTTT. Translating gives CATSRGAVNSPLHF.

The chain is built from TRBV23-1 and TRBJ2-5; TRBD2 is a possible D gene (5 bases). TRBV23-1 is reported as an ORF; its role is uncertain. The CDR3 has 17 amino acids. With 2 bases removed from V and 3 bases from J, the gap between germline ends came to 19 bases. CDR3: CASSQRARVRRKETQYF. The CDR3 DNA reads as TGCGCCAGCAGTCAAAGGGCCCGGGTGCGGAGGAAAGAGACCCAGTACTTC.

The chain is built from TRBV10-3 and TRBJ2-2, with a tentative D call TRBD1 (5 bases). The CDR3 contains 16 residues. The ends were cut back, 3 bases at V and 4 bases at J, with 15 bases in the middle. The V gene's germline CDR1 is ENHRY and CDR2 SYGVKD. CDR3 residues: CAISDMGPRVTGELFF. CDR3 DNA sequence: TGTGCCATCAGTGATATGGGGCCCCGTGTCACCGGGGAGCTGTTTTTT.

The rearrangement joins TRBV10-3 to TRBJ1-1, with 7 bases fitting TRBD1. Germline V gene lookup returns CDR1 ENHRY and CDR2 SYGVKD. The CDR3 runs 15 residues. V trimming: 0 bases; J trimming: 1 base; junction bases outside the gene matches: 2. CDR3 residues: CAISESTGRNTEAFF. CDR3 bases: TGTGCCATCAGTGAGTCGACAGGGAGGAACACTGAAGCTTTCTTT.

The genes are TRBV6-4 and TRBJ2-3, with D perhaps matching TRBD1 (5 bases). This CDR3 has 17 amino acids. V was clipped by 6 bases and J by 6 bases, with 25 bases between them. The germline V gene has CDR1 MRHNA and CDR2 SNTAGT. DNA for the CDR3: TGTGCCAGCAGGGGGCTAACGAAGGCCAAGGATTGGGATACGCAGTATTTT. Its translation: CASRGLTKAKDWDTQYF.

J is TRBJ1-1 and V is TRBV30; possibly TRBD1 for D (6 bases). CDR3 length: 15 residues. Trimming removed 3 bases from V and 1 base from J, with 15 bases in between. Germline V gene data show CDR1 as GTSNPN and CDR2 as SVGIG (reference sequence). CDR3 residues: CAWRLLQGGNTEAFF. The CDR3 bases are TGTGCCTGGAGGCTACTACAGGGCGGGAACACTGAAGCTTTCTTT.

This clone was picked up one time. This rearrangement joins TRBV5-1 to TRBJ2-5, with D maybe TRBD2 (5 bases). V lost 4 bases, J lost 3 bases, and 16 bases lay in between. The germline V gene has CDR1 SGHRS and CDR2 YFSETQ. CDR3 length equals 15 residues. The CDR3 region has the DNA TGCGCCAGCAGCCCTTTCTTAGTCGGGGAAGAGACCCAGTACTTC. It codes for CASSPFLVGEETQYF.

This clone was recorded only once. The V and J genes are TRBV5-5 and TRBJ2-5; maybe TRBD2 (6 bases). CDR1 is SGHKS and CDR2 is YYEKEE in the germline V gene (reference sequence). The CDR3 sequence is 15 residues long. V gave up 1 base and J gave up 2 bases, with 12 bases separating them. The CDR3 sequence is CASSLWVAGQETQYF. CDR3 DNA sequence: TGTGCCAGCAGCTTGTGGGTGGCGGGGCAAGAGACCCAGTACTTC.

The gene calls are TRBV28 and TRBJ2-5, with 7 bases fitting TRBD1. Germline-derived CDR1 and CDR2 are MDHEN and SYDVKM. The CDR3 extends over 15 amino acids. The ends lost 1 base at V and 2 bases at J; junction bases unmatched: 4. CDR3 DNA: TGTGCCAGCAGTTTATTTGGGACAGATCAAGAGACCCAGTACTTC. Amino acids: CASSLFGTDQETQYF.

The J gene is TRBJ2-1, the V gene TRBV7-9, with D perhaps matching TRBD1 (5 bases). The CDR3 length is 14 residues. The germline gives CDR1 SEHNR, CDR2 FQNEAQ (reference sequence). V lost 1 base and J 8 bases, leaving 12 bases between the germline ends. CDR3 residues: CASSLGRREDEQFF. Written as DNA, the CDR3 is TGTGCCAGCAGCTTAGGTCGCAGGGAAGATGAGCAGTTCTTC.

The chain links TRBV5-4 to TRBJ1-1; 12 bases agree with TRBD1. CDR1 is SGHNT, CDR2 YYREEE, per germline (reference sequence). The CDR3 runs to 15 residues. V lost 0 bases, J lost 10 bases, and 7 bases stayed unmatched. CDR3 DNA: TGTGCCAGCAGCTTGGAGGGACAGGGGGCCCTAGGAGCTTTCTTT. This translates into CASSLEGQGALGAFF. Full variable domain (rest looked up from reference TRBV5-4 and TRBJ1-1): ETGVTQSPTHLIKTRGQQVTLRCSSQSGHNTVSWYQQALGQGPQFIFQYYREEENGRGNFPPRFSGLQFPNYSSELNVNALELDDSALYLCASSLEGQGALGAFFGQGTRLTVV.

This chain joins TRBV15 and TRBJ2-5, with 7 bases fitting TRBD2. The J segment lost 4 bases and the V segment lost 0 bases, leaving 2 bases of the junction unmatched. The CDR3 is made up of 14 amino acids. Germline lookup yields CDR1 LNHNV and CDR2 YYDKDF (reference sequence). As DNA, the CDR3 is TGTGCCACCAGCAGAGATCCGGGGGGAGAGACCCAGTACTTC. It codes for CATSRDPGGETQYF.

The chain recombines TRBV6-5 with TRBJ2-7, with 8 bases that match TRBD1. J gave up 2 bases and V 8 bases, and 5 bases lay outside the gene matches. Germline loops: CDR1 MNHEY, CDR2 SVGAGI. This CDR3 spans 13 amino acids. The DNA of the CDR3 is TGTGCCAGCGCGGCCAGGGGGCCCTACGAGCAGTACTTC. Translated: CASAARGPYEQYF.

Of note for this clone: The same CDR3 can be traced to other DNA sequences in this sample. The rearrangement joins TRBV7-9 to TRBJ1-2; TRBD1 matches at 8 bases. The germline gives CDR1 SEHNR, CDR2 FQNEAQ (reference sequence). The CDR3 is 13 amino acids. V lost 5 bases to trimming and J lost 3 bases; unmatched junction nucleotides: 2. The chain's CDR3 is CASSGTGDYGYTF. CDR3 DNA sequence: TGTGCCAGCAGCGGGACAGGAGACTATGGCTACACCTTC.

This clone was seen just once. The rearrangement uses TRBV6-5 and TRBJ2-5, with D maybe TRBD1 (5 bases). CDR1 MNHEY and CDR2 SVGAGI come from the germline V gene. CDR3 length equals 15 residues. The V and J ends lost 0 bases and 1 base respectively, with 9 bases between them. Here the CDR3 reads CASSYSEQGQETQYF. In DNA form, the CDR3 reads TGTGCCAGCAGTTACTCCGAGCAGGGCCAAGAGACCCAGTACTTC.